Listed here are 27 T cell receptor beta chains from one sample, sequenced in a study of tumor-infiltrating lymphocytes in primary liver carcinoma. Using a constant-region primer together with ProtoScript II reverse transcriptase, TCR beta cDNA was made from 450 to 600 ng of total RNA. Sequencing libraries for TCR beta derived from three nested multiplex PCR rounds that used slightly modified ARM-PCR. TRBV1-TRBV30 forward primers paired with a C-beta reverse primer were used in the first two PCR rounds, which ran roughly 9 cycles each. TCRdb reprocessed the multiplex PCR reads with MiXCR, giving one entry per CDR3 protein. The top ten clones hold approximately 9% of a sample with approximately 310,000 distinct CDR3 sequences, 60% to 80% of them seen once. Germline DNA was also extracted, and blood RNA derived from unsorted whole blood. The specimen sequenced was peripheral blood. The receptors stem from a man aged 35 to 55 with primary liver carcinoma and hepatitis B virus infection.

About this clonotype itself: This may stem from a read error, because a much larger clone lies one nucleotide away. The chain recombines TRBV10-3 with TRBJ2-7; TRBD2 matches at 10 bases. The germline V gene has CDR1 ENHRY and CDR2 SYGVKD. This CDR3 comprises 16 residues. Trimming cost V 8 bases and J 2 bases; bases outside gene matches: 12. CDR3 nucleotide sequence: TGTGCCATCGGGTCCACTAGCGGGACCGACGCCTACGAGCAGTACTTC. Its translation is CAIGSTSGTDAYEQYF.

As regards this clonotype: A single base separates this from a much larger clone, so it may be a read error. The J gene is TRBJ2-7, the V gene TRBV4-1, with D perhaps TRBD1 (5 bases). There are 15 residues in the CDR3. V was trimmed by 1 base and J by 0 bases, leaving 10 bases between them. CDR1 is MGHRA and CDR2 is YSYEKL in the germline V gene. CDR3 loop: CASSQVQGSSYEQYF. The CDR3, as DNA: TGCGCCAGCAGCCAAGTCCAGGGATCCTCCTACGAGCAGTACTTC.

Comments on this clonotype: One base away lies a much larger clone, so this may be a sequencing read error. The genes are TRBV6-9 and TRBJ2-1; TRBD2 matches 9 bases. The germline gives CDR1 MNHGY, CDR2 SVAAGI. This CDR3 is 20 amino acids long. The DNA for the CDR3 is TGTGCCAGCAGTCATTCCGCGGGAGGGCCCGATCGGAGCTCCTACAATGAGCAGTTCTTC. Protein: CASSHSAGGPDRSSYNEQFF.

The CDR3 loop reads CASSQRGWNTEAFF. The CDR3 DNA reads as TGTGCCAGCAGCCAGAGGGGCTGGAACACTGAAGCTTTCTTT. This chain joins TRBV14 and TRBJ1-1; weak D call: TRBD1 (5 bases). Deletions cut 3 bases from V and 1 base from J, with 9 bases between. In germline, CDR1 is SGHDN, CDR2 FVKESK. The CDR3 has 14 amino acids.

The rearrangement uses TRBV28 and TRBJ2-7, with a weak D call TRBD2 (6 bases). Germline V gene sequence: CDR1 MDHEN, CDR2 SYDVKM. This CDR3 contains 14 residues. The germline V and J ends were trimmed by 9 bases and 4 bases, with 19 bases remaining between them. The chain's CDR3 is CASYSAGREYEQYF. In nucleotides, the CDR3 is TGTGCCAGTTATAGCGCCGGTCGGGAGTACGAGCAGTACTTC. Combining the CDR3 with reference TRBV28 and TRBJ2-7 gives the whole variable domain DVKVTQSSRYLVKRTGEKVFLECVQDMDHENMFWYRQDPGLGLRLIYFSYDVKMKEKGDIPEGYSVSREKKERFSLILESASTNQTSMYLCASYSAGREYEQYFGPGTRLTVT.

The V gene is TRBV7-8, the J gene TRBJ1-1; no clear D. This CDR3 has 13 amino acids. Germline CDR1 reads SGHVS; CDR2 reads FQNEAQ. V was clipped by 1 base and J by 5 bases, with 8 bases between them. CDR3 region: CASSLDTGTEAFF. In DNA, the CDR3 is TGTGCCAGCAGCTTAGACACGGGGACTGAAGCTTTCTTT.

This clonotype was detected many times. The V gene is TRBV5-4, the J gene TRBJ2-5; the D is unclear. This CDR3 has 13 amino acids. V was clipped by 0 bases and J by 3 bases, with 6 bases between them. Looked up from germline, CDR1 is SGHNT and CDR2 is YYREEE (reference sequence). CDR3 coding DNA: TGTGCCAGCAGCTTGGACTTTAAAGAGACCCAGTACTTC. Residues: CASSLDFKETQYF.

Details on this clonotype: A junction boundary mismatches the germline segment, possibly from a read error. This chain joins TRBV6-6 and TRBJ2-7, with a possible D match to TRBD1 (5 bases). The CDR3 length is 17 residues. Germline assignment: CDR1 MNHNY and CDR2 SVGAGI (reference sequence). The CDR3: CASSPQGTGKITYERYF. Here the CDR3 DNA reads TGTGCCAGCAGCCCCCAAGGAACAGGAAAAATTACCTACGAGCGGTACTTC.

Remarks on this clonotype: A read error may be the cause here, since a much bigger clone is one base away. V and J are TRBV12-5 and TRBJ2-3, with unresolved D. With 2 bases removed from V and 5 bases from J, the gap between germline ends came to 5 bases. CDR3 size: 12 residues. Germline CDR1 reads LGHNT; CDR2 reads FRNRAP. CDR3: CASGLKGDTQYF. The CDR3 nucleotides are TGTGCTAGTGGTTTGAAGGGAGATACGCAGTATTTT.

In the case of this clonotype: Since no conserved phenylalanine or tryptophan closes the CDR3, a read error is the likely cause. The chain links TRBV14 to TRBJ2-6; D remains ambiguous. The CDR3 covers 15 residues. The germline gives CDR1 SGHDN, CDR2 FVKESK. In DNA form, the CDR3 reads TGTGCCAGCAACCAAGAGACGGCAGGGGCCAACGTCCTGACTTCC. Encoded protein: CASNQETAGANVLTS.

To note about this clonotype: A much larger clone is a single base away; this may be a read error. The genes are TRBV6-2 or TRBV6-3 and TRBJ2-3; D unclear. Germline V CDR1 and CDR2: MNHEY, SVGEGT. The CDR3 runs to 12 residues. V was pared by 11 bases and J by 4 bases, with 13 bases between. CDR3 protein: CAGTDRADTQYF. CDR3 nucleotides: TGTGCCGGCACCGATCGGGCAGATACGCAGTATTTT.

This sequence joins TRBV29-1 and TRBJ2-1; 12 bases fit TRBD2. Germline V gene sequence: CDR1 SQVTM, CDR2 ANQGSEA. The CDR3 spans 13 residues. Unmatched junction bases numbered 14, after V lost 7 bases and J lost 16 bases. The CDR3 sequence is CSGGTSGFNEYFF. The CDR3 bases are TGCAGCGGGGGGACTAGCGGGTTCAATGAGTACTTCTTC.

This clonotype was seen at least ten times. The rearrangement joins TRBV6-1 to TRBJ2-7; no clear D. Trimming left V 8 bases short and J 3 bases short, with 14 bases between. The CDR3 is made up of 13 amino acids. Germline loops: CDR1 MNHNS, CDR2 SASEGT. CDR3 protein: CASSASTFYEQYF. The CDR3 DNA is TGTGCCAGCTCTGCATCCACGTTCTACGAGCAGTACTTC.

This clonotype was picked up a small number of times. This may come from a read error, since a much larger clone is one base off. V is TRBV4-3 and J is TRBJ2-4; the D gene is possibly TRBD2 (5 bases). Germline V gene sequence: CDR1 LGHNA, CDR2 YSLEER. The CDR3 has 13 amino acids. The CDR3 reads CAISQNRDNIQYF. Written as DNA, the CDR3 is TGCGCCATCAGCCAAAATCGGGATAACATTCAGTACTTC.

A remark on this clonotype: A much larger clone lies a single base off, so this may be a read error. CDR3 region: CVSSSQRWDRGKTQYF. As DNA, the CDR3 is TGTGTCAGCAGTTCTCAGCGGTGGGACAGGGGAAAGACCCAGTACTTC. V is TRBV12-3 or TRBV12-4 and J is TRBJ2-5; 10 nucleotides match TRBD1. This CDR3 is built from 16 residues.

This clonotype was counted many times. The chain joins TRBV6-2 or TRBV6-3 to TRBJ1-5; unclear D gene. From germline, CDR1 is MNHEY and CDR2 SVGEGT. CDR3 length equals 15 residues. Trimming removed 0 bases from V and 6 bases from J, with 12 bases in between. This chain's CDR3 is CASSYSIGLGQPQHF. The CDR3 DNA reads TGTGCCAGCAGTTACTCGATCGGGTTAGGTCAGCCCCAGCATTTT.

In DNA form, the CDR3 reads TGTGCCAGCAGACGAGCCGGCGGGAGGGCCAGCGCAGTTACGCAGTATTTT. Its translation: CASRRAGGRASAVTQYF. The rearrangement links TRBV11-2 to TRBJ2-3; 9 bases fit TRBD2. The CDR3 is made up of 17 amino acids. The germline CDR1 and CDR2 sequences are SGHAT and FQNNGV. Unmatched junction bases numbered 18, after V lost 6 bases and J lost 8 bases.

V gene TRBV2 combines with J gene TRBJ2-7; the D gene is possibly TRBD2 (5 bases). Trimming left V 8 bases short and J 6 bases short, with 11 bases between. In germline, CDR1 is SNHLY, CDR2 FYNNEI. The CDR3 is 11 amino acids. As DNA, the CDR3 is TGTGCCAGCTCCGGAGGTGGCGAGCAGTACTTC. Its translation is CASSGGGEQYF.

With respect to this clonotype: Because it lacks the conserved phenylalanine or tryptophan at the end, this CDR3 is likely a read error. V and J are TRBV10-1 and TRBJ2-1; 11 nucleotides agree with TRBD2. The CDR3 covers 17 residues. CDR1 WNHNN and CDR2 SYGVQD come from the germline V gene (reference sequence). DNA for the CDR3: TGCGCCAGCAGTGAGTCGGTAGCGGGAGGGCCAAGGAATGAACAGTTCCTC. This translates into CASSESVAGGPRNEQFL.

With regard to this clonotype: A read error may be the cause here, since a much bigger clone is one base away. CDR3 loop: CASSSGTSGTYQFF. The CDR3 DNA sequence: TGTGCCAGCAGTTCCGGGACTAGCGGGACGTATCAGTTCTTC. The chain couples TRBV12-3 or TRBV12-4 to TRBJ2-1, with 13 nucleotides matching TRBD2. The CDR3 sequence is 14 residues long. Trimming at V came to 4 bases and at J to 13 bases, leaving 7 bases not matched to a gene.

The CDR3 region is CAWSGQGNPNSPLHF. In nucleotides, the CDR3 is TGTGCCTGGAGTGGGCAGGGGAATCCGAATTCACCCCTCCACTTT. The chain employs TRBV30 and TRBJ1-6; a weak D match, TRBD1 (6 bases). V dropped 1 base and J dropped 7 bases, with 14 bases sitting between them. The CDR3 is made up of 15 amino acids. Per germline, CDR1 GTSNPN and CDR2 SVGIG (reference sequence).

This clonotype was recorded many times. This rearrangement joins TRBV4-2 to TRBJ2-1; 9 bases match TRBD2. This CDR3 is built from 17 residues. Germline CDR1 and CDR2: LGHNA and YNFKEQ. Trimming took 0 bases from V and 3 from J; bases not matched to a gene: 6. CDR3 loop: CASSQDTATSGYNEQFF. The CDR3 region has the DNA TGTGCCAGCAGCCAAGATACCGCGACTAGCGGCTACAATGAGCAGTTCTTC.

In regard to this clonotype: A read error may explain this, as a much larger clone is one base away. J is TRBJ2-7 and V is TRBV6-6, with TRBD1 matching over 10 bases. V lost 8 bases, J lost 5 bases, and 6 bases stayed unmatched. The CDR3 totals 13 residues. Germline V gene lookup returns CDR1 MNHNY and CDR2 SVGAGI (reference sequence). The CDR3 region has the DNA TGTGCCAGCGGCCCCGGGACAGGGGACGAGCAGTACTTC. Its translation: CASGPGTGDEQYF.

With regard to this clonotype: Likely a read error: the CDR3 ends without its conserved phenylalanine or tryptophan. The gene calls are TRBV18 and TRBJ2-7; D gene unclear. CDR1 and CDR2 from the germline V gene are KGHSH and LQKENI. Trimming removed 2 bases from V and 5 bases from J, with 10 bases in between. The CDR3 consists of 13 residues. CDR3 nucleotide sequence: TGTGCCAGCTCACCAACAGTAACCGACGAGCAGTACTAC. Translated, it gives CASSPTVTDEQYY.

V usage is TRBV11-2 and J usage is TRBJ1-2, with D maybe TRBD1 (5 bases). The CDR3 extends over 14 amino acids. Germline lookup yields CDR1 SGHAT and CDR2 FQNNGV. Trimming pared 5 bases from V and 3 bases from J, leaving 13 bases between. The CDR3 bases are TGTGCCAGCAGCCCCTGGGACCGTGACTATGGCTACACCTTC. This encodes CASSPWDRDYGYTF.

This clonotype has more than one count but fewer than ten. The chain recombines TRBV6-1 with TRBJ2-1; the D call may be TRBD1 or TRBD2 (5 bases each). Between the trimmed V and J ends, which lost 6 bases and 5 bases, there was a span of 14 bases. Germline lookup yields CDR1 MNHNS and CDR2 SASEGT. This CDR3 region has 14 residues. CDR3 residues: CASRGPPPNNEQFF. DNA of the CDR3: TGTGCCAGCAGGGGACCCCCCCCGAACAATGAGCAGTTCTTC.

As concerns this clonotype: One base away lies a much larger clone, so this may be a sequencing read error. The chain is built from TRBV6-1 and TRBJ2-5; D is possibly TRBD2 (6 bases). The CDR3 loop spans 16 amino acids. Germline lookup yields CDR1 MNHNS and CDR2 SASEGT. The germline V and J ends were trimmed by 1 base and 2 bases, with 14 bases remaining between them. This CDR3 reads CASSEVSSGRQETQYF. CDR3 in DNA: TGTGCCAGCAGTGAAGTGAGTAGCGGAAGACAAGAGACCCAGTACTTC.